This T cell receptor beta chain was sequenced in a study of blood T cell repertoires in COVID-19. Measured with immunoSEQ multiplex PCR; TCRdb has only the in-frame clones, and not every one. Of 60,000 to 95,000 clones listed, around 91% were seen once; the top ten hold under 6.5%. The V end was cut by 0 bases, the J end by 7 bases, with 12 bases between. In germline, CDR1 is GTSNPN, CDR2 SVGIG (reference sequence). The CDR3 consists of 14 residues. The source material was peripheral blood. This clonotype was obtained from a human donor in a cohort sampled during active COVID-19. This chain joins TRBV30 and TRBJ1-4; maybe TRBD1 (6 bases). The CDR3 nucleotides are TGTGCCTGGAGTGTACGGGGGGCTGGTGAAAAACTGTTTTTT. Translated: CAWSVRGAGEKLFF.